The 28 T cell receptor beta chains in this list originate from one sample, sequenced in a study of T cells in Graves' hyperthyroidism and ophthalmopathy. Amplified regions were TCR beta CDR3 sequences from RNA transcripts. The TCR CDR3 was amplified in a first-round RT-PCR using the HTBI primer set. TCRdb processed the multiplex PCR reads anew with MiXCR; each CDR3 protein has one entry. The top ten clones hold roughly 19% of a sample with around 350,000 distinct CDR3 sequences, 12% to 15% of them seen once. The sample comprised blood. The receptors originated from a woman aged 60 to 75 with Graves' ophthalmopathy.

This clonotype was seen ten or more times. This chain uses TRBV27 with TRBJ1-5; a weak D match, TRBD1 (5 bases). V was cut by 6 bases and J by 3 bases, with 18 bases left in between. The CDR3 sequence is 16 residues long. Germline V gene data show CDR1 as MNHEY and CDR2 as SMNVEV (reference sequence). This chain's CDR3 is CASRRARDGFNQPQHF. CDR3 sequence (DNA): TGTGCCAGCAGACGAGCCCGGGACGGATTCAATCAGCCCCAGCATTTT.

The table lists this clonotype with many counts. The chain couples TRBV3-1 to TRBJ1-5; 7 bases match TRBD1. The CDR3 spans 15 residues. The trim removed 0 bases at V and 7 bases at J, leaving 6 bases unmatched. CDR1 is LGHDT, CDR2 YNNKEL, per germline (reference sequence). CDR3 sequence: CASSQDTQGWQPQHF. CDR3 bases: TGTGCCAGCAGCCAAGATACACAGGGGTGGCAGCCCCAGCATTTT.

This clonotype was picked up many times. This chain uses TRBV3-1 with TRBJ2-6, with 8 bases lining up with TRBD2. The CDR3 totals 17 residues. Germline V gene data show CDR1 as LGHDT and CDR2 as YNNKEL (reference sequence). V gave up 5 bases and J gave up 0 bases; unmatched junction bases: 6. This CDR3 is CASSFYGGASGANVLTF. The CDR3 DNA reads TGTGCCAGCAGCTTTTACGGGGGGGCCTCTGGGGCCAACGTCCTGACTTTC.

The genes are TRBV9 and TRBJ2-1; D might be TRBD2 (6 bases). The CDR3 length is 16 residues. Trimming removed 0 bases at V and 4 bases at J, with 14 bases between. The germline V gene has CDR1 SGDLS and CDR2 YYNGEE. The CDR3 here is CASSVGGSGAYNEQFF. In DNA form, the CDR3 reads TGTGCCAGCAGCGTAGGAGGTAGCGGAGCATACAATGAGCAGTTCTTC.

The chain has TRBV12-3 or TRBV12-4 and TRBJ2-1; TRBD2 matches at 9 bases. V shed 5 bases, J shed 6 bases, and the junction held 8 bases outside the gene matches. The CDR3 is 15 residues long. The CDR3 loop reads CASSVQGRGGNEQFF. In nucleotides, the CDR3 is TGTGCCAGCAGTGTTCAGGGGCGGGGGGGCAATGAGCAGTTCTTC.

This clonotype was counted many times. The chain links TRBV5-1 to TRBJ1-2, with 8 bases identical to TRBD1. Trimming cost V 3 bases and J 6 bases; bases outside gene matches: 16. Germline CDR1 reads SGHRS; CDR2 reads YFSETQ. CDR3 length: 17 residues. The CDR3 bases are TGCGCCAGCAGCTCCAGGACAGGGAGCCCGCCGGTCGATGGCTACACCTTC. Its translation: CASSSRTGSPPVDGYTF.

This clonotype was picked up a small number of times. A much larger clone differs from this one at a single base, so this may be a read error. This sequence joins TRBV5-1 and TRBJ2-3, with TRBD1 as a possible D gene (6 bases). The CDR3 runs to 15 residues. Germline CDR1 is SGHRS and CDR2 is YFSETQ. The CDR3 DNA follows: TGCGCCAGCAGCTTTATGGGACAACACACAGATGCGCAGTATTTT. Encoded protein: CASSFMGQHTDAQYF. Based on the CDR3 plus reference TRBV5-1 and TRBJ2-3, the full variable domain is KAGVTQTPRYLIKTRGQQVTLSCSPISGHRSVSWYQQTPGQGLQFLFEYFSETQRNKGNFPGRFSGRQFSNSRSEMNVSTLELGDSALYLCASSFMGQHTDAQYFGPGTRLTVL.

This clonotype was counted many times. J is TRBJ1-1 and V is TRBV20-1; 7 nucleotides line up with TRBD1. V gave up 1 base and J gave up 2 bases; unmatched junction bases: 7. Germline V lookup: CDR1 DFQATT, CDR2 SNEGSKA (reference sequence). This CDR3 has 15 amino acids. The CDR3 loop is CSARGGQPANTEAFF. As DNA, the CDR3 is TGCAGTGCTAGAGGGGGACAGCCGGCCAACACTGAAGCTTTCTTT.

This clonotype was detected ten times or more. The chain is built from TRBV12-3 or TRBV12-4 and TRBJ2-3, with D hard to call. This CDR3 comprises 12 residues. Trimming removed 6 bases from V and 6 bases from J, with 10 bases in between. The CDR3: CASRPAADTQYF. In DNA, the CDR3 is TGTGCCAGCAGACCAGCAGCGGATACGCAGTATTTT.

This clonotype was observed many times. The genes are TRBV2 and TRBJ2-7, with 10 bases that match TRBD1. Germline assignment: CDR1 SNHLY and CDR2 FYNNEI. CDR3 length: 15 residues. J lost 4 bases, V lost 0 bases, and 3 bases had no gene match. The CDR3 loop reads CASSEAEGQGYEQYF. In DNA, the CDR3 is TGTGCCAGCAGTGAAGCAGAGGGACAGGGGTACGAGCAGTACTTC.

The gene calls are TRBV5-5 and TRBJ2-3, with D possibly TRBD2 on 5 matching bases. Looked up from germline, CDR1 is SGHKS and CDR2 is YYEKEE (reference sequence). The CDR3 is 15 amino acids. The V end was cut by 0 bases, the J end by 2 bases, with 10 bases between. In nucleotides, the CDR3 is TGTGCCAGCAGCTTGGGACTATCCTCCACAGATACGCAGTATTTT. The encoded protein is CASSLGLSSTDTQYF.

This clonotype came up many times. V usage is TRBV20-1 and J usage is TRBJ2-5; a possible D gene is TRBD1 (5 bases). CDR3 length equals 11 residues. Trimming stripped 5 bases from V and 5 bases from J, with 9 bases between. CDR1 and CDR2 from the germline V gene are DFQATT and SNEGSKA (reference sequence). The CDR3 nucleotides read TGCAGTGCTGGGGCTTTGGAGACCCAGTACTTC. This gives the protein CSAGALETQYF.

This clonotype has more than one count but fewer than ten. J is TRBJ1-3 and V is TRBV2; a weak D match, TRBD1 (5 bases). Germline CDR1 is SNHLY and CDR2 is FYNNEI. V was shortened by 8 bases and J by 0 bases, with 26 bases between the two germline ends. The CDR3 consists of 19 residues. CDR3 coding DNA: TGTGCCAGCCAAAATGAGGGGATCTTCACACTTTCCTCTGGAAACACCATATATTTT. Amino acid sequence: CASQNEGIFTLSSGNTIYF.

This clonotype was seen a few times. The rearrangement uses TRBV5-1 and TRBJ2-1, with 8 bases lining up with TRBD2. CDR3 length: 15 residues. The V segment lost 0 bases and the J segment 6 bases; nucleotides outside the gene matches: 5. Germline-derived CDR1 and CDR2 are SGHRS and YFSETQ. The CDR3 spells CASSLGAGDGNEQFF. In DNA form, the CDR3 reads TGCGCCAGCAGCTTGGGAGCGGGAGATGGCAATGAGCAGTTCTTC. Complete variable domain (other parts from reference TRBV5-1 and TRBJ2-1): KAGVTQTPRYLIKTRGQQVTLSCSPISGHRSVSWYQQTPGQGLQFLFEYFSETQRNKGNFPGRFSGRQFSNSRSEMNVSTLELGDSALYLCASSLGAGDGNEQFFGPGTRLTVL.

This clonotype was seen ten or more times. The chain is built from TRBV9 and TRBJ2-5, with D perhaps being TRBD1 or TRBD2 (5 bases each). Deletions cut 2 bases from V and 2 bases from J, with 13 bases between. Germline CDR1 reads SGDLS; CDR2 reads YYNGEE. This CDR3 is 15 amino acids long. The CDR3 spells CASSVTWGKQETQYF. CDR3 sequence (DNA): TGTGCCAGCAGCGTCACCTGGGGGAAACAAGAGACCCAGTACTTC.

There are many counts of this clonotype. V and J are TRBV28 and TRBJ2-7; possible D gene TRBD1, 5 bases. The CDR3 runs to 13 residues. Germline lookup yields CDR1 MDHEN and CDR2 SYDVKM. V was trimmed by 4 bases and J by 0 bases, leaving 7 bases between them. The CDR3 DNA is TGTGCCAGCAGTTCCAGGGACTCCTACGAGCAGTACTTC. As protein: CASSSRDSYEQYF. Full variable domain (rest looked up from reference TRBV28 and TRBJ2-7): DVKVTQSSRYLVKRTGEKVFLECVQDMDHENMFWYRQDPGLGLRLIYFSYDVKMKEKGDIPEGYSVSREKKERFSLILESASTNQTSMYLCASSSRDSYEQYFGPGTRLTVT.

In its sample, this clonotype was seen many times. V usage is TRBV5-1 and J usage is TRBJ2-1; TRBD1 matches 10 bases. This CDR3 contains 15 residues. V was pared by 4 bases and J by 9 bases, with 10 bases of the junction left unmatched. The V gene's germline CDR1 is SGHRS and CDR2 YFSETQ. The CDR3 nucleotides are TGCGCCAGCAGCACCTCCGGGACAGGGGACACTGAGCAGTTCTTC. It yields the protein CASSTSGTGDTEQFF.

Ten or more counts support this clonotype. This CDR3 is CASSSLLTGPYEQYF. DNA of the CDR3: TGTGCCAGCAGTTCTCTATTGACAGGCCCATACGAGCAGTACTTC. This rearrangement joins TRBV6-1 to TRBJ2-7, with D tentatively TRBD1 (6 bases). Trimming removed 5 bases from V and 4 bases from J, with 18 bases in between. The germline gives CDR1 MNHNS, CDR2 SASEGT. The CDR3 spans 15 residues.

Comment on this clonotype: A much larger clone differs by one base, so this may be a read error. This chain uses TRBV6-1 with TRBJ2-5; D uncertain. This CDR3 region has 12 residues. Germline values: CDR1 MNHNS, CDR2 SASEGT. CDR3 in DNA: TGTGCCAGCAGGAAATCCCAAGAGACCCAGTGCTTC. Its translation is CASRKSQETQCF.

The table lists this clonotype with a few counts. CDR3 DNA: TGTGCCAGCAGCTTAATTGGGAGAGGCCACACTGAAGCTTTCTTT. Amino acid sequence: CASSLIGRGHTEAFF. This rearrangement joins TRBV7-3 to TRBJ1-1; no firm D call. Germline V gives CDR1 SGHTA, CDR2 FQGTGA. V lost 1 base, J lost 3 bases, and 12 bases lay in between. This CDR3 is built from 15 residues.

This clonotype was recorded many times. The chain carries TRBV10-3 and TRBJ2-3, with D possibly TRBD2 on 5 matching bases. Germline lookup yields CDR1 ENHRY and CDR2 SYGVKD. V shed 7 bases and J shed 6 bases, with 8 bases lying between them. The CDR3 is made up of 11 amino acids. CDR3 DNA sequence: TGTGCCATCAACAGCGGCGATACGCAGTATTTT. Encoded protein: CAINSGDTQYF.

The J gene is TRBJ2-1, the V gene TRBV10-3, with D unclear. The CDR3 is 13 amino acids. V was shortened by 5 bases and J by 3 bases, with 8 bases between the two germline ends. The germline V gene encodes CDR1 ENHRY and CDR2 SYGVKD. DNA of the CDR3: TGTGCCATCAGTAAGTACAGCTACAATGAGCAGTTCTTC. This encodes CAISKYSYNEQFF.

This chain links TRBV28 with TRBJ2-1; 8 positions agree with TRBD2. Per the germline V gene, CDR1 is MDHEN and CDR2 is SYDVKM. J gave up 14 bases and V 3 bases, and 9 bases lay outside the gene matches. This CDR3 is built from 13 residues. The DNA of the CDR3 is TGTGCCAGCAGTTTGAGGTCGGGAGGGCCGAAGTTCTTC. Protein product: CASSLRSGGPKFF.

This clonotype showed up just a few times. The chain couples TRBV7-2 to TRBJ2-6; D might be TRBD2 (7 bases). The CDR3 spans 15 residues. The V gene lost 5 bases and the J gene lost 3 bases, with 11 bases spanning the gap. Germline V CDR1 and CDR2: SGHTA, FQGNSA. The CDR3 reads CASSQGGGGANVLTF. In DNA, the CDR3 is TGTGCCAGCAGCCAAGGGGGGGGTGGGGCCAACGTCCTGACTTTC.

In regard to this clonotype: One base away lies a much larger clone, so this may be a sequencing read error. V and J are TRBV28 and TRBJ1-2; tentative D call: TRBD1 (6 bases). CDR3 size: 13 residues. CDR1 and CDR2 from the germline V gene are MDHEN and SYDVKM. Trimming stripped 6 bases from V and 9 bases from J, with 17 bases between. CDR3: CASRNTGYDSYTF. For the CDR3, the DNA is TGTGCCAGCAGAAACACAGGGTATGATAGCTACACCTTC.

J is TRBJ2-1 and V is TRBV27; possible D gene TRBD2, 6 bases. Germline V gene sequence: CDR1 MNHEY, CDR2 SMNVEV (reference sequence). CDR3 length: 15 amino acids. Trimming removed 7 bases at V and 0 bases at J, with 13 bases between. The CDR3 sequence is CASNGDFRSYNEQFF. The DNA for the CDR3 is TGTGCCAGCAATGGGGACTTTCGCTCCTACAATGAGCAGTTCTTC.

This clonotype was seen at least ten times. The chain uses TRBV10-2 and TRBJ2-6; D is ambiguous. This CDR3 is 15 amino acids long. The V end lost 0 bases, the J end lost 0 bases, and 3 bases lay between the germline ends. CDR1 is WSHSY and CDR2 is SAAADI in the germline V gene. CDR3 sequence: CASSESGSGANVLTF. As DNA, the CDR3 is TGCGCCAGCAGTGAGTCTGGCTCTGGGGCCAACGTCCTGACTTTC.

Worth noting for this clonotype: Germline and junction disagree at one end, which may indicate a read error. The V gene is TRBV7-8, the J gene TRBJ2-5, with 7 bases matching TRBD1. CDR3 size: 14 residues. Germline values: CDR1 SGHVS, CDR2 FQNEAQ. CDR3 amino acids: CASSHRDSEETQYF. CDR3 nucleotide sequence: TGCGCCAGCAGCCACCGGGACAGTGAAGAGACCCAGTACTTC.